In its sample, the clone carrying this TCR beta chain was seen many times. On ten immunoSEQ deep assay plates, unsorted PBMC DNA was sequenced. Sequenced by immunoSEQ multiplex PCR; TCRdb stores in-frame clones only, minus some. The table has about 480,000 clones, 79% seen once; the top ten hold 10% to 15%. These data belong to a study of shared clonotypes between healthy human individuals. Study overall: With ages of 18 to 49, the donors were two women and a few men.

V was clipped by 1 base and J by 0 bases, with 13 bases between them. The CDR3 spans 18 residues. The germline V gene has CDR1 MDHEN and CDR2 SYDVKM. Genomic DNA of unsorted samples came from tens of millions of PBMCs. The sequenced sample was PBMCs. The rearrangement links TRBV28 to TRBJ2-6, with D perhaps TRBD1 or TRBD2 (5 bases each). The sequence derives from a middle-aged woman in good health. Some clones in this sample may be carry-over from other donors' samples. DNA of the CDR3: TGTGCCAGCAGTTTATTGGCAGGGAGCGCCTCTGGGGCCAACGTCCTGACTTTC. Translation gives CASSLLAGSASGANVLTF. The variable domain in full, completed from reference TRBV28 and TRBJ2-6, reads DVKVTQSSRYLVKRTGEKVFLECVQDMDHENMFWYRQDPGLGLRLIYFSYDVKMKEKGDIPEGYSVSREKKERFSLILESASTNQTSMYLCASSLLAGSASGANVLTFGAGSRLTVL.